This T cell receptor beta chain stems from a study of regulatory T cells in long-lasting Graves disease. Time point meaning: newly diagnosed GD, antithyroid drugs for less than 3 months. The TCR library was prepared using RNA isolated from PBMCs. This CDR3 has 14 residues. The germline CDR1 and CDR2 sequences are SNHLY and FYNNEI. V was cut by 1 base and J by 0 bases, with 6 bases left in between. Relying on iRepertoire HTBI primers and Arm-PCR of CDR3 regions, the team built TCR beta libraries. Using its own MiXCR run on the multiplex PCR reads, TCRdb lists one record per CDR3 protein. The table records around 400,000 distinct CDR3 sequences, 15% of them present only once. At least ten counts were recorded for this clonotype. These same records also appear under a second study, on T cells in Graves' hyperthyroidism and ophthalmopathy.

The rearrangement joins TRBV2 to TRBJ1-2; no reliable D call. This sequence originates from a woman aged 40 to 50 with Graves disease. The source material was peripheral blood mononuclear cells (PBMCs), sampled at new diagnosis, from a patient treated with antithyroid drugs. As DNA, the CDR3 is TGTGCCAGCAGTGAAGGGGGATCTAACTATGGCTACACCTTC. As protein: CASSEGGSNYGYTF.